The clone carrying this T cell receptor beta chain is labeled medium-sized. Its antigen is still unknown. Treatment was busulfan-fludarabine conditioning, a marrow graft, and cyclophosphamide on days +3 and +4. The data derive from a study of T cells after posttransplantation cyclophosphamide. Germline V gives CDR1 LNHDA, CDR2 SQIVND (reference sequence). With V trimmed by 4 bases and J by 5 bases, 13 bases remained unmatched. The CDR3 covers 16 residues. Broader study findings: Blood and skin or GI T cell repertoires showed limited TRB overlap. Later blood repertoires were often dominated by clones from the donor CD8+ memory compartment. Recipient CMV seropositivity and CMV reactivation strongly tracked TRB clonality.

Profiling relied on immunoSEQ multiplex PCR, and the TCRdb table lists in-frame clones only, not all of them. The sample has 2,000 to 3,000 clones, none seen only once. The sequencing used PBMCs, collected 32 days after allogeneic stem cell transplant with posttransplant cyclophosphamide. This receptor was taken from a female patient in her fifties or sixties who received an allogeneic stem cell transplant from a related donor, was CMV-positive, and had no GVHD. Some T cells may be transferred from the graft donor. This sequence joins TRBV19 and TRBJ1-1; 7 positions match TRBD1. The CDR3: CASSTTAQGIRTEAFF. CDR3 nucleotide sequence: TGTGCCAGTAGTACCACGGCACAGGGGATTCGGACTGAAGCTTTCTTT.